This T cell receptor (beta chain) was found in a study of OX40 agonist ivuxolimab in advanced cancers. Study details: Patients were given ivuxolimab, an antibody that agonizes OX40 (CD134). Points from the study as a whole: Dose levels from 0.1 to 3.0 mg/kg saw CD4+ and CD8+ blood T cells expand clonally by week 6. Averaged across samples, CD8+ T cells carried more expanded clones than CD4+ did.

On this clone itself: Its matching antigen is unknown.

This CDR3 spans 16 amino acids. The germline gives CDR1 SEHNR, CDR2 FQNEAQ (reference sequence). Trimming removed 7 bases from V and 0 bases from J; junction bases left unmatched: 9. Some clones are missing from TCRdb's copy, which holds only in-frame ones; the method was immunoSEQ multiplex PCR. The data hold roughly 98,000 clones, with 70% to 85% observed a single time. The TCR sequence derives from an adult with an advanced solid tumor such as melanoma, head and neck, liver or kidney cancer. The sample consisted of CD4+ or CD8+ T cells sorted from blood, taken in a trial of the OX40 agonist ivuxolimab. The chain combines TRBV7-9 with TRBJ2-1; 7 nucleotides align to TRBD2. The CDR3 loop is CASTPGGSASYNEQFF. The CDR3 bases are TGTGCCAGCACCCCCGGCGGGAGTGCCTCCTACAATGAGCAGTTCTTC.